This passage covers 27 T cell receptor beta chains from one sample sequenced in a study of cytomegalovirus exposure and HLA in healthy donors. Use of 60 Vbeta and 13 Jbeta primers characterized the PCR. Here immunoSEQ multiplex PCR was the method, and the copy in TCRdb shows in-frame clones only, minus some. The sample has some 120,000 clones, 65% to 90% seen once. Sequencing was carried out using PBMCs. All receptors derive from a woman aged 18-35 years in good health and CMV-seropositive.

The rearrangement links TRBV2 to TRBJ2-3; D is unclear. The CDR3 consists of 14 residues. The V and J ends lost 10 bases and 2 bases respectively, with 16 bases between them. Germline V gene sequence: CDR1 SNHLY, CDR2 FYNNEI. In DNA, the CDR3 is TGTGCCACTCCTCGGGTGGCCACCACAGATACGCAGTATTTT. Its translation is CATPRVATTDTQYF.

The V and J genes are TRBV30 and TRBJ2-5; D might be TRBD2 (7 bases). The DNA end is a closer match to TRBJ2-7, so the J assignment may be wrong. CDR1 and CDR2 from the germline V gene are GTSNPN and SVGIG (reference sequence). The CDR3 contains 16 residues. The CDR3 here is CAWKKSWGGPPYEQYF. CDR3 DNA: TGTGCCTGGAAGAAGTCCTGGGGGGGGCCCCCCTACGAGCAGTACTTC.

This chain connects TRBV29-1 to TRBJ2-1; TRBD1 agrees at 10 bases. The V gene end was trimmed by 4 bases and the J gene end by 3 bases; junction bases not matched to a gene: 0. The CDR3 has 13 residues. Germline-derived CDR1 and CDR2 are SQVTM and ANQGSEA. As DNA, the CDR3 is TGCAGCGTTGGGGACAGGGGCTACAATGAGCAGTTCTTC. It specifies CSVGDRGYNEQFF.

The chain employs TRBV2 and TRBJ1-5, with D maybe TRBD1 (6 bases). The length of the CDR3 is 14 residues. Germline assignment: CDR1 SNHLY and CDR2 FYNNEI. V gave up 5 bases and J gave up 6 bases, with 14 bases separating them. In DNA form, the CDR3 reads TGTGCCAGCAGTAGATTGGGGGCCGCTCAGCCCCAGCATTTT. This codes for CASSRLGAAQPQHF.

This clone has only a few counts. The chain employs TRBV5-1 and TRBJ2-5; TRBD1 agrees at 11 bases. V gave up 5 bases and J gave up 1 base; unmatched junction bases: 4. CDR1 SGHRS and CDR2 YFSETQ come from the germline V gene. The CDR3 sequence is 15 residues long. The CDR3: CASSFGTGGQETQYF. As DNA, the CDR3 is TGCGCCAGCAGTTTCGGGACAGGGGGCCAAGAGACCCAGTACTTC. Based on the CDR3 plus reference TRBV5-1 and TRBJ2-5, the full variable domain is KAGVTQTPRYLIKTRGQQVTLSCSPISGHRSVSWYQQTPGQGLQFLFEYFSETQRNKGNFPGRFSGRQFSNSRSEMNVSTLELGDSALYLCASSFGTGGQETQYFGPGTRLLVL.

The rearrangement uses TRBV4-2 and TRBJ2-7, with a tentative D call TRBD1 (5 bases). Per the germline V gene, CDR1 is LGHNA and CDR2 is YNFKEQ. The V end lost 0 bases, the J end lost 1 base, and 7 bases lay between the germline ends. The CDR3 contains 14 residues. CDR3 residues: CASSQDRQSYEQYF. The CDR3 DNA is TGTGCCAGCAGCCAAGATCGACAGTCCTACGAGCAGTACTTC.

The rearrangement uses TRBV4-1 and TRBJ2-1; TRBD2 agrees at 7 bases. CDR1 is MGHRA, CDR2 YSYEKL, per germline. V gave up 5 bases and J gave up 9 bases; unmatched junction bases: 10. The CDR3 has 14 residues. CDR3 sequence (DNA): TGCGCCAGCAGCTTGGGACTACCCGCCGCTGAGCAGTTCTTC. Its protein product is CASSLGLPAAEQFF.

This clone came up a few times. The chain employs TRBV28 and TRBJ1-5, with TRBD1 as a possible D gene (5 bases). The V end lost 3 bases, the J end lost 2 bases, and 14 bases lay between the germline ends. CDR3 size: 16 residues. Germline CDR1 reads MDHEN; CDR2 reads SYDVKM. The CDR3 DNA reads as TGTGCCAGCAGTTTGCTCCGCAGGGTGGGCAATCAGCCCCAGCATTTT. This translates into CASSLLRRVGNQPQHF.

The J gene is TRBJ1-3, the V gene TRBV12-5; D possibly corresponds to TRBD1 (5 bases). V was cut by 6 bases and J by 2 bases, with 11 bases left in between. The CDR3 covers 14 residues. Looked up from germline, CDR1 is LGHNT and CDR2 is FRNRAP. CDR3 in amino acids: CASGQGTAGNTIYF. DNA for the CDR3: TGTGCTAGTGGCCAGGGAACAGCTGGAAACACCATATATTTT.

The chain uses TRBV6-1 and TRBJ2-7, with TRBD2 matching over 10 bases. With 3 bases clipped from V and 3 bases from J, the junction kept 5 bases outside the gene matches. The CDR3 extends over 15 amino acids. Germline CDR1 MNHNS, CDR2 SASEGT. CDR3 sequence (DNA): TGTGCCAGCAGTGATTACAGCGGGGGGGGCTACGAGCAGTACTTC. It translates to CASSDYSGGGYEQYF.

The gene calls are TRBV5-1 and TRBJ2-2; 8 nucleotides match TRBD2. V was pared by 0 bases and J by 3 bases, with 13 bases of the junction left unmatched. Germline-derived CDR1 and CDR2 are SGHRS and YFSETQ. The CDR3 runs to 19 residues. CDR3 sequence: CASSLGTRGGGFDTGELFF. The CDR3 coding sequence is TGCGCCAGCAGCTTGGGGACTCGGGGGGGCGGATTCGACACCGGGGAGCTGTTTTTT.

V is TRBV5-4 and J is TRBJ2-1; TRBD2 matches 13 bases. The CDR3 is 17 amino acids. V was pared by 4 bases and J by 0 bases, with 4 bases of the junction left unmatched. Per germline, CDR1 SGHNT and CDR2 YYREEE (reference sequence). For the CDR3, the DNA is TGTGCCAGCAGCCCGGGGACTAGCGGGGTCTCCTACAATGAGCAGTTCTTC. It translates to CASSPGTSGVSYNEQFF.

Notes on this clone: The same CDR3 also results from other DNA sequences found in this sample. The chain is built from TRBV6-5 and TRBJ2-3; TRBD2 is a possible D gene (6 bases). Trimming left V 2 bases short and J 3 bases short, with 6 bases between. Germline V lookup: CDR1 MNHEY, CDR2 SVGAGI. The CDR3 consists of 13 residues. In nucleotides, the CDR3 is TGTGCCAGCAGTTACGCGGGGACAGATACGCAGTATTTT. It yields the protein CASSYAGTDTQYF.

This clone was picked up a small number of times. V gene TRBV11-2 combines with J gene TRBJ1-3; the D gene is possibly TRBD1 (6 bases). The CDR3 is 16 residues long. With 2 bases removed from V and 1 base from J, the gap between germline ends came to 12 bases. The germline CDR1 and CDR2 sequences are SGHAT and FQNNGV. CDR3 DNA sequence: TGTGCCAGCAGCTTACTGCGGGGGCGATCTGGAAACACCATATATTTT. Its translation is CASSLLRGRSGNTIYF.

The chain uses TRBV6-1 and TRBJ1-2; a possible D gene is TRBD1 (5 bases). This CDR3 comprises 14 residues. Trimming stripped 2 bases from V and 8 bases from J, with 15 bases between. The V gene's germline CDR1 is MNHNS and CDR2 SASEGT. CDR3 nucleotides: TGTGCCAGCAGTGAACCTGGCAGGGAGGGGGGCTACACCTTC. It yields the protein CASSEPGREGGYTF.

V gene TRBV27 combines with J gene TRBJ2-7; 10 bases are a match to TRBD1. The junction had 10 bases not matched to a gene; V was cut back by 6 bases and J by 2 bases. Germline CDR1 and CDR2: MNHEY and SMNVEV (reference sequence). The CDR3 contains 16 residues. The CDR3 sequence: CASSLRTGQGAYEQYF. The DNA for the CDR3 is TGTGCCAGCAGCTTACGAACCGGACAGGGGGCCTACGAGCAGTACTTC.

CDR3 region: CASSLENGGSTDTQYF. The CDR3 bases are TGTGCCAGCAGCTTAGAGAACGGGGGTAGCACAGATACGCAGTATTTT. The chain is built from TRBV13 and TRBJ2-3; D is perhaps TRBD2 (6 bases). Trimming shortened V by 1 base and J by 0 bases, and 11 bases separated the two germline ends. The germline CDR1 and CDR2 sequences are PRHDT and FYEKMQ (reference sequence). CDR3 size: 16 residues.

This chain joins TRBV19 and TRBJ1-5; the D gene is possibly TRBD1 (5 bases). V shed 7 bases and J shed 1 base, with 11 bases lying between them. CDR3 length equals 14 residues. Looked up from germline, CDR1 is LNHDA and CDR2 is SQIVND (reference sequence). Written as DNA, the CDR3 is TGTGCCAGTATGAAGGGGAGGAGCAATCAGCCCCAGCATTTT. Its protein product is CASMKGRSNQPQHF.

The chain carries TRBV10-3 and TRBJ2-1; 10 bases map to TRBD1. Per the germline V gene, CDR1 is ENHRY and CDR2 is SYGVKD. The CDR3 contains 14 residues. Trimming at V came to 3 bases and at J to 13 bases, leaving 9 bases not matched to a gene. In DNA, the CDR3 is TGTGCCATCAGTGACCCCCGGGACAGGGGCGGACAGTTCTTC. This sequence encodes CAISDPRDRGGQFF.

The chain is built from TRBV4-1 and TRBJ2-3; D gene unclear. The germline V and J ends were trimmed by 2 bases and 0 bases, with 6 bases remaining between them. Germline V gene lookup returns CDR1 MGHRA and CDR2 YSYEKL. The CDR3 contains 14 residues. Here the CDR3 reads CASSQTVSTDTQYF. Here the CDR3 DNA reads TGCGCCAGCAGCCAAACAGTGAGCACAGATACGCAGTATTTT.

The chain uses TRBV6-1 and TRBJ2-3, with 15 positions matching TRBD2. V was clipped by 4 bases and J by 2 bases; unmatched bases: 4. CDR1 MNHNS and CDR2 SASEGT come from the germline V gene. This CDR3 region has 17 residues. CDR3 loop: CASSGTSGGGPTDTQYF. In DNA, the CDR3 is TGTGCCAGCAGTGGGACTAGCGGGGGGGGGCCCACAGATACGCAGTATTTT.

This clone was seen a handful of times. The CDR3 DNA sequence: TGTGCCAGCAGTACCGGGATAGGCACCGGGGAGCTGTTTTTT. Residues: CASSTGIGTGELFF. The rearrangement joins TRBV6-9 to TRBJ2-2; possibly TRBD2 for D (5 bases). CDR3 length equals 14 residues. Germline V gene data show CDR1 as MNHGY and CDR2 as SVAAGI. Deletions cut 5 bases from V and 4 bases from J, with 11 bases between.

The chain is built from TRBV19 and TRBJ2-5, with 13 bases matching TRBD2. Germline V CDR1 and CDR2: LNHDA, SQIVND (reference sequence). The trim removed 3 bases at V and 4 bases at J, leaving 8 bases unmatched. The CDR3 covers 17 residues. Here the CDR3 DNA reads TGTGCCAGTAGTATGGGACTAGCGGGGACCCTGGCAGAGACCCAGTACTTC. This sequence encodes CASSMGLAGTLAETQYF.

The V call is TRBV7-9, the J call TRBJ1-2; the match to TRBD1 covers 8 bases. The CDR3 length is 15 residues. Germline V gene data show CDR1 as SEHNR and CDR2 as FQNEAQ (reference sequence). V trimming: 5 bases; J trimming: 6 bases; junction bases outside the gene matches: 11. The CDR3 region is CASSTGQGSSDGYTF. The CDR3 bases are TGTGCCAGCAGCACCGGACAGGGTAGTTCGGATGGCTACACCTTC.

This chain uses TRBV6-4 with TRBJ2-3, with D possibly matching TRBD2 (6 bases). Germline loops: CDR1 MRHNA, CDR2 SNTAGT. Trimming stripped 3 bases from V and 10 bases from J, with 17 bases between. The CDR3 loop spans 14 amino acids. CDR3 bases: TGTGCCAGCAGTGAAGGAGTCGGCGGGGACCCGCAGTATTTT. This codes for CASSEGVGGDPQYF.

About this clone itself: One junction end disagrees with the germline gene, perhaps due to a read error. The chain is built from TRBV7-9 and TRBJ2-7; 10 bases are shared with TRBD1. The germline gives CDR1 SEHNR, CDR2 FQNEAQ (reference sequence). This CDR3 comprises 14 residues. The CDR3 nucleotides read TGTTCCAGCAGCTACGGACAGGGGGCCTACGAGCAGTACTTC. Amino acid sequence: CSSSYGQGAYEQYF.

V and J are TRBV6-6 and TRBJ2-3; D remains unclear. Trimming cost V 7 bases and J 4 bases, with 18 bases left between them. Germline V lookup: CDR1 MNHNY, CDR2 SVGAGI (reference sequence). The CDR3 extends over 15 amino acids. The CDR3 DNA follows: TGTGCCAGCACCCTACGGTCAACGAGCCCAGATACGCAGTATTTT. Protein sequence: CASTLRSTSPDTQYF.